The 24 T cell receptor beta chains in this list originate from one sample, sequenced in a study of T cell responses to AZD1222 COVID-19 vaccine (dated by TCRdb to the early 2020s). The library was produced with the immunoSEQ multiplex PCR assay. Held by TCRdb, this immuneACCESS table contains in-frame sequences only and omits some clones. Under half of the omission traces to an unresolved V gene where checked; the cause of the rest is unknown. In all, the sample holds roughly 110,000 clones, and 80% to 85% of those were seen once. Together, the top ten hold around 9.9% of the sample. The sample's time point label is to be understood as: baseline before first vaccination. The sequenced sample was peripheral blood, obtained on day 0 of AZD1222 vaccination. All receptors derive from an adult in good health.

The chain couples TRBV6-2 or TRBV6-3 to TRBJ1-3; D uncertain. Trimming pared 5 bases from V and 0 bases from J, leaving 14 bases between. CDR1 is MNHEY and CDR2 is SVGEGT in the germline V gene. The CDR3 covers 16 residues. The CDR3 DNA reads TGTGCCAGCAGTAACGGACTGCTCGCCTCTGGAAACACCATATATTTT. Amino acid sequence: CASSNGLLASGNTIYF.

The chain employs TRBV5-4 and TRBJ2-3; 12 bases align to TRBD1. The germline CDR1 and CDR2 sequences are SGHNT and YYREEE (reference sequence). The junction had 5 bases not matched to a gene; V was cut back by 2 bases and J by 7 bases. The CDR3 is 15 residues long. The CDR3 sequence is CASSLGGQGAHTQYF. CDR3 in DNA: TGTGCCAGCAGCTTAGGGGGACAGGGGGCACATACGCAGTATTTT.

V usage is TRBV10-3 and J usage is TRBJ1-5, with TRBD1 identical over 8 bases. Germline-derived CDR1 and CDR2 are ENHRY and SYGVKD. This CDR3 spans 16 amino acids. V dropped 0 bases and J dropped 4; count of bases not matched to a gene: 5. The CDR3 loop reads CAISESTGGRNQPQHF. The DNA for the CDR3 is TGTGCCATCAGTGAGTCAACAGGGGGAAGGAATCAGCCCCAGCATTTT.

The genes are TRBV6-2 or TRBV6-3 and TRBJ2-3; D perhaps matches TRBD1 (5 bases). V was pared by 2 bases and J by 0 bases, with 9 bases between. This CDR3 contains 15 residues. Per the germline V gene, CDR1 is MNHEY and CDR2 is SVGEGT. This chain's CDR3 is CASSYDRVSTDTQYF. The CDR3 region has the DNA TGTGCCAGCAGTTACGACAGAGTGAGCACAGATACGCAGTATTTT.

The chain couples TRBV7-8 to TRBJ2-5; possibly TRBD2 for D (6 bases). V was clipped by 5 bases and J by 3 bases, with 13 bases between them. Per the germline V gene, CDR1 is SGHVS and CDR2 is FQNEAQ. The CDR3 is made up of 14 amino acids. The CDR3, as DNA: TGTGCCAGCAGCGGCCTCGGAGGGAAAGAGACCCAGTACTTC. Protein sequence: CASSGLGGKETQYF.

The chain couples TRBV6-1 to TRBJ1-5, with D unresolved. Germline-derived CDR1 and CDR2 are MNHNS and SASEGT. There are 12 residues in the CDR3. Trimming took 6 bases from V and 4 from J, leaving 7 bases between them. CDR3 region: CASRVGNQPQHF. The DNA of the CDR3 is TGTGCCAGCAGGGTAGGAAATCAGCCCCAGCATTTT.

V gene TRBV3-1 (or the pseudogene TRBV3-2) combines with J gene TRBJ2-5; D unclear. Germline V gives CDR1 LGHDT, CDR2 YNNKEL (reference sequence). The CDR3 runs to 11 residues. Trimming took 0 bases from V and 9 from J, leaving 5 bases between them. The chain's CDR3 is CASSQDTAQYF. The DNA for the CDR3 is TGTGCCAGCAGCCAAGACACAGCCCAGTACTTC.

Here the CDR3 DNA reads TGTGCCAGCAGCTTAGCCCCCCGCTCACCCCTCCACTTT. Its translation: CASSLAPRSPLHF. This chain connects TRBV13 to TRBJ1-6; D remains unclear. The V end lost 1 base, the J end lost 10 bases, and 8 bases lay between the germline ends. CDR3 size: 13 residues. Looked up from germline, CDR1 is PRHDT and CDR2 is FYEKMQ (reference sequence).

The CDR3 nucleotides are TGTGCCAGCAGCCAAGTGGGGGGCTATGAGCAGTTCTTC. It is translated as CASSQVGGYEQFF. This sequence joins TRBV3-1 (or the pseudogene TRBV3-2) and TRBJ2-1, with D perhaps TRBD1 or TRBD2 (6 bases each). CDR3 length: 13 residues. V was trimmed by 1 base and J by 8 bases, leaving 9 bases between them. CDR1 LGHDT and CDR2 YNNKEL come from the germline V gene (reference sequence).

V and J are TRBV5-1 and TRBJ2-2; no reliable D call. The CDR3 sequence is 16 residues long. From germline, CDR1 is SGHRS and CDR2 YFSETQ. With 4 bases removed from V and 6 bases from J, the gap between germline ends came to 19 bases. The CDR3 spells CASSLIDGLDAGELFF. CDR3 sequence (DNA): TGCGCCAGCAGCCTGATCGATGGGCTGGATGCCGGGGAGCTGTTTTTT.

This clone came up a few times. The V and J genes are TRBV2 and TRBJ1-5; D is unresolved. V gave up 8 bases and J gave up 7 bases, with 15 bases separating them. This CDR3 is 13 amino acids long. Germline V gene lookup returns CDR1 SNHLY and CDR2 FYNNEI. The CDR3 protein is CASAPVSEQPQHF. DNA of the CDR3: TGTGCCAGCGCTCCAGTGTCGGAACAGCCCCAGCATTTT.

The chain is built from TRBV6-6 and TRBJ2-7, with D maybe TRBD2 (7 bases). The CDR3 sequence is 14 residues long. CDR1 MNHNY and CDR2 SVGAGI come from the germline V gene (reference sequence). Between the trimmed V and J ends, which lost 7 bases and 4 bases, there was a span of 17 bases. The CDR3 sequence is CASTQQGGGYEQYF. As DNA, the CDR3 is TGTGCCAGCACTCAACAGGGAGGGGGTTACGAGCAGTACTTC.

With respect to this clone: The junction shows a germline mismatch at one end, possibly a read error. The gene calls are TRBV7-9 and TRBJ2-1; D gene unclear. The germline V gene has CDR1 SEHNR and CDR2 FQNEAQ (reference sequence). The CDR3 runs to 11 residues. The CDR3 loop reads CASSLAGSKIF. The CDR3 DNA sequence: TGTGCCAGCAGCTTAGCGGGGTCCAAGATCTTC.

This chain uses TRBV2 with TRBJ2-2, with TRBD2 identical over 8 bases. The CDR3 consists of 16 residues. CDR1 is SNHLY and CDR2 is FYNNEI in the germline V gene. V shed 3 bases and J 5 bases; nucleotides not matched to a gene: 8. The CDR3 nucleotides read TGTGCCAGCAGTGAGTCTCGGGGGGGTCGGACCGGGGAGCTGTTTTTT. Its protein is CASSESRGGRTGELFF.

The chain employs TRBV29-1 and TRBJ1-6, with D unresolved. Trimming cost V 4 bases and J 10 bases, with 14 bases left between them. This CDR3 comprises 13 residues. Germline V lookup: CDR1 SQVTM, CDR2 ANQGSEA. For the CDR3, the DNA is TGCAGCGTTGCGGATCGAAACGAGTCACCCCTCCACTTT. It encodes CSVADRNESPLHF.

The chain uses TRBV28 and TRBJ2-6, with D possibly being TRBD1 (5 bases). CDR1 is MDHEN, CDR2 SYDVKM, per germline. The CDR3 is 16 residues long. Trimming removed 5 bases at V and 0 bases at J, with 11 bases between. CDR3 bases: TGTGCCAGCAGTCCCCCAGGGTCCTCTGGGGCCAACGTCCTGACTTTC. Protein product: CASSPPGSSGANVLTF.

V usage is TRBV6-5 and J usage is TRBJ2-3, with 8 bases aligning to TRBD1. Germline V gene sequence: CDR1 MNHEY, CDR2 SVGAGI. With V trimmed by 6 bases and J by 6 bases, 5 bases remained unmatched. The CDR3 totals 13 residues. CDR3 sequence: CASRRTGRDTQYF. CDR3 DNA: TGTGCCAGCAGAAGGACAGGGCGGGATACGCAGTATTTT.

The J gene is TRBJ1-5, the V gene TRBV6-2 or TRBV6-3; D uncertain. Germline V gene data show CDR1 as MNHEY and CDR2 as SVGEGT. CDR3 length: 17 amino acids. The V end lost 6 bases, the J end lost 0 bases, and 18 bases lay between the germline ends. The CDR3 region has the DNA TGTGCCAGCAGCCCTTTCGGGGAGTCAAATAGCAATCAGCCCCAGCATTTT. Translation: CASSPFGESNSNQPQHF.

This chain uses TRBV14 with TRBJ2-1, with 10 bases lining up with TRBD1. Germline values: CDR1 SGHDN, CDR2 FVKESK. CDR3 length equals 21 residues. The trim removed 0 bases at V and 6 bases at J, leaving 20 bases unmatched. In nucleotides, the CDR3 is TGTGCCAGCAGCCAAGATATAGGACAGGGGGGTTCATTCACCGGATCCAATGAGCAGTTCTTC. Translation: CASSQDIGQGGSFTGSNEQFF.

This clone was detected a few times. This rearrangement joins TRBV11-3 to TRBJ2-3; no definite D call. The germline CDR1 and CDR2 sequences are SGHNT and YENEEA. The V gene lost 0 bases and the J gene lost 5 bases, with 6 bases spanning the gap. The CDR3 is 13 residues long. CDR3 in amino acids: CASSLEAVDTQYF. DNA of the CDR3: TGTGCCAGCAGCTTAGAGGCCGTAGATACGCAGTATTTT.

The chain has TRBV28 and TRBJ2-1; possibly TRBD2 for D (6 bases). V was trimmed by 7 bases and J by 1 base, leaving 17 bases between them. Looked up from germline, CDR1 is MDHEN and CDR2 is SYDVKM. The CDR3 covers 16 residues. DNA for the CDR3: TGTGCCAGCAAAACTAGGGACTTAAAGTCCTACAATGAGCAGTTCTTC. Residues: CASKTRDLKSYNEQFF.

The rearrangement uses TRBV12-5 and TRBJ1-1; D remains unclear. The CDR3 is made up of 11 amino acids. Germline CDR1 LGHNT, CDR2 FRNRAP. V shed 6 bases and J shed 6 bases, with 8 bases lying between them. The chain's CDR3 is CASGRGAEAFF. The CDR3 DNA reads as TGTGCTAGTGGCCGGGGTGCTGAAGCTTTCTTT.

The chain uses TRBV5-5 and TRBJ1-5; D not certain. CDR3 size: 14 residues. Germline lookup yields CDR1 SGHKS and CDR2 YYEKEE (reference sequence). V was shortened by 2 bases and J by 2 bases, with 8 bases between the two germline ends. In DNA, the CDR3 is TGTGCCAGCAGCTTCGAATGGGGCAATCAGCCCCAGCATTTT. It encodes CASSFEWGNQPQHF.

This clone has only a few counts. The chain joins TRBV19 to TRBJ1-5; 8 bases match TRBD1. Per germline, CDR1 LNHDA and CDR2 SQIVND (reference sequence). The V gene end was trimmed by 4 bases and the J gene end by 4 bases; junction bases not matched to a gene: 3. CDR3 length equals 14 residues. The DNA for the CDR3 is TGTGCCAGTAGTACTACAGGGGGGAATCAGCCCCAGCATTTT. This gives the protein CASSTTGGNQPQHF.